This paragraph reports one T cell receptor beta chain. It has no known antigen specificity. Per-base quality was not reported, and no clone a single base away is much larger than it. The sample belongs to a study of T cell repertoires in cytomegalovirus infection (dated by TCRdb to between 2018 and 2021). Notes on the research overall: The HLA type of each donor mattered for the analysis, because public TCR beta signatures pointed to carriage of CMV infection along with the matching HLA type. On the study overall, not on this receptor specifically: In the ex vivo response, HLA-C-restricted CMV-specific TCR beta clonotypes were dominant, and in two of eight donors the single most frequent clonotype came from this HLA-C-restricted group. In both this cohort and an independent approximately 400-donor cohort, the cumulative frequency of public TCR beta family members distinguished carriers of CMV infection plus the relevant HLA type.

The instrument was an Illumina HiSeq 1500. TCRdb's own reprocessing of the public reads used fastp at Q25 and MiXCR and kept productive beta chains. Rows are unified per CDR3 protein, each entry keeping the most common DNA and genes. This sample comprises around 290,000 distinct CDR3 sequences, 20% to 30% of them detected only once. About 15% of the sample rests with the top ten. Sequencing was carried out using PBMCs. This receptor was identified in a human donor in good health (CMV status not recorded). Some clones in this sample may be carry-over from other donors' samples.

The DNA sequence is as follows: TGTGCCAGCGGGAGGGACCCGGATCAGCCCCAGCATTTT. It translates as CASGRDPDQPQHF. Rearrangement joined TRBV28 to TRBJ1-5, and perhaps TRBD1 as D gene, on 5 matching bases. V loses 8 bases, J loses 5 bases, and the germline ends lie 13 bases apart. The germline V gene supplies CDR1 MDHEN and CDR2 SYDVKM. The CDR3 runs 13 amino acids, cysteine and phenylalanine included. Only the CDR3 region is kept as DNA, spanning 39 bases read in frame from base 1.